The T cell receptor (beta chain) described here comes from a study of T cell responses to AZD1222 COVID-19 vaccine. Study-level points and caveats: Without day 14 samples, only post-peak T cell repertoires were studied. Spike-specific TCR breadth and depth rose after two AZD1222 doses. Most donors were white British, females outnumbered males, and clonal diversity was possibly underestimated.

This CDR3 contains 14 residues. V was pared by 4 bases and J by 0 bases, with 10 bases between. Looked up from germline, CDR1 is SGDLS and CDR2 is YYNGEE. This clone occurred once. As yet, its antigen is unknown. Here immunoSEQ multiplex PCR was the method, and the copy in TCRdb shows in-frame clones only, minus some. The sample shows 65,000 to 70,000 clones, about nine tenths of them seen only once. Sequences were derived from peripheral blood, sampled on day 0 of AZD1222 vaccination. This sequence joins TRBV9 and TRBJ1-2, with D possibly matching TRBD1 (6 bases). This receptor was obtained from an adult in good health. In nucleotides, the CDR3 is TGTGCCAGCAGCTTAGAGGGGGCTAACTATGGCTACACCTTC. Amino acids: CASSLEGANYGYTF.